Listed below are T cell receptor beta chains from one sample, sequenced in a study of T cells in Graves' hyperthyroidism and ophthalmopathy. A single record per CDR3 protein comes from TCRdb applying MiXCR to the multiplex PCR reads. This repertoire shows approximately 620,000 distinct CDR3 sequences, about 16% found once; its top ten account for around 3.5%. The sequencing sample was made of blood. All receptors come from a woman aged 40-49 years with Graves' ophthalmopathy. CDR3s include the opening cysteine and the closing phenylalanine or tryptophan. Fields, in order: CDR3 length, clone size, J gene, D gene, V gene, CDR3 DNA, CDR3 protein. The D gene is left open where the match is weak. Size values are once, few and many counts, or a class for expanded clones, and some rows have none.

14 | NA | TRBJ2-2 | NA | TRBV3-1 | TGTGCCAGCAGCCTCGGGGGCACCACCGGGGAGCTGTTTTTT | CASSLGGTTGELFF
16 | NA | TRBJ2-3 | NA | TRBV4-1 | TGCGCCAGCAGCCAGGGGCGAGGGGAGGCAACAGATACGCAGTATTTT | CASSQGRGEATDTQYF
16 | many | TRBJ2-1 | TRBD1 | TRBV28 | TGTGCCAGCAGTGCCGGGACAGGGGAATCCTACAATGAGCAGTTCTTC | CASSAGTGESYNEQFF
15 | NA | TRBJ1-6 | NA | TRBV7-3 | TGTGCCAGCAGCCTCCGATCCGGGGGGAATTCACCCCTCCACTTT | CASSLRSGGNSPLHF
17 | NA | TRBJ2-2 | TRBD2 | TRBV2 | TGTGCCAGCAGTTTTACTAGCGGGAGGGTAGGATACGGGGAGCTGTTTTTT | CASSFTSGRVGYGELFF
14 | many | TRBJ1-6 | NA | TRBV20-1 | TGCAGTGCTAGAACGGACTCCCAATATTCACCCCTCCACTTT | CSARTDSQYSPLHF
13 | many | TRBJ1-5 | NA | TRBV20-1 | TGCAGTGCCCGGCCTCATAGCAATCAGCCCCAGCATTTT | CSARPHSNQPQHF
15 | many | TRBJ1-2 | NA | TRBV11-2 | TGTGCCAGCAGCTTAGTGGCAGGGTCTCCCTATGGCTACACCTTC | CASSLVAGSPYGYTF
15 | NA | TRBJ1-1 | TRBD1 | TRBV9 | TGTGCCAGCAGCCCGACGACAGGGACGGGTACTGAAGCTTTCTTT | CASSPTTGTGTEAFF
16 | many | TRBJ2-5 | TRBD2 | TRBV20-1 | TGCAGTGCAGCCCGCGGGAGGGCCGGATCCCAAGAGACCCAGTACTTC | CSAARGRAGSQETQYF
12 | few | TRBJ2-7 | NA | TRBV4-1 | TGCGCCAGCAGCCAAGATCCTAACGAGCAGTACTTC | CASSQDPNEQYF
14 | NA | TRBJ2-5 | NA | TRBV5-1 | TGCGCCAGCAGCTTGGCCAGGGCGGGAGAGACCCAGTACTTC | CASSLARAGETQYF
13 | many | TRBJ2-7 | NA | TRBV20-1 | TGCAGTGCACGTGGTATAGCGGCCTACGAGCAGTACTTC | CSARGIAAYEQYF
17 | NA | TRBJ2-5 | TRBD2 | TRBV3-1 | TGTGCCAGCAGCCAAGGTTTTCCTAGCGGGGAACAAGAGACCCAGTACTTC | CASSQGFPSGEQETQYF
15 | many | TRBJ2-5 | TRBD2 | TRBV20-1 | TGCAGTGCTACAAGGACTAGCGGGGGGGCGGAGACCCAGTACTTC | CSATRTSGGAETQYF
17 | NA | TRBJ1-5 | TRBD1 | TRBV6-1 | TGTGCCAGCAGTACAGGGGTGGGAACCTATAGCAATCAGCCCCAGCATTTT | CASSTGVGTYSNQPQHF
16 | NA | TRBJ2-5 | TRBD2 | TRBV7-2 | TGTGCCAGCAGCTTTTCGGCGGGGGGGCTTGGAGGGACCCAGTACTTC | CASSFSAGGLGGTQYF
14 | few | TRBJ2-1 | NA | TRBV10-3 | TGTGCCATCAGTGAGCCGGGACCTTGGGTTGAGCAGTTCTTC | CAISEPGPWVEQFF
13 | NA | TRBJ2-5 | TRBD1 | TRBV30 | TGTGCCTGGACCGGACAGGGGGACGGGACCCAGTACTTC | CAWTGQGDGTQYF
10 | few | TRBJ1-2 | NA | TRBV6-1 | TGTGCCAGCAGTGTCCCTGGCTACACCTTC | CASSVPGYTF
15 | NA | TRBJ2-1 | NA | TRBV15 | TGTGCCACCAGCATCCAAGGAAACACCAACAATGAGCAGTTCTTC | CATSIQGNTNNEQFF
14 | few | TRBJ1-1 | NA | TRBV7-9 | TGTGCCAGCAGCCCGAACCAATACATCACTGAAGCTTTCTTT | CASSPNQYITEAFF
14 | many | TRBJ1-1 | TRBD1 | TRBV12-3/TRBV12-4 | TGTGCCAGCAGTACAGGGGCTAGGAACACTGAAGCTTTCTTT | CASSTGARNTEAFF
14 | many | TRBJ2-7 | NA | TRBV3-1 | TGTGCCAGCAGCCCGTCCACGGGTGCCTACGAGCAGTACTTC | CASSPSTGAYEQYF
14 | few | TRBJ1-1 | NA | TRBV7-8 | TGTGCCAGCAGCTTAGATGAACTGAACACTGAAGCTTTCTTT | CASSLDELNTEAFF
14 | many | TRBJ1-5 | NA | TRBV6-1 | TGTGCCAGCAGTGAACTACATAGCAATCAGCCCCAGCATTTT | CASSELHSNQPQHF
13 | few | TRBJ1-4 | TRBD1 | TRBV11-1 | TGTGCCAGCTCCGGGACAGGGAATGAAAAACTGTTTTTT | CASSGTGNEKLFF
15 | few | TRBJ2-1 | NA | TRBV5-5 | TGTGCCAGCAGCTCCGGGCCGGGGGCCTACAATGAGCAGTTCTTC | CASSSGPGAYNEQFF
16 | few | TRBJ2-3 | NA | TRBV5-6 | TGTGCCAGCAGCTGGAACGGAATCGGGGTTACAGATACGCAGTATTTT | CASSWNGIGVTDTQYF
15 | many | TRBJ2-7 | TRBD1 | TRBV20-1 | TGCAGTGCTAGACATTCCGGGACAGGGACCTACGAGCAGTACTTC | CSARHSGTGTYEQYF
13 | many | TRBJ2-1 | NA | TRBV2 | TGTGCCAGCAGTGGGGGTAATTACAATGAGCAGTTCTTC | CASSGGNYNEQFF
13 | few | TRBJ2-7 | NA | TRBV29-1 | TGCAGCGTTGAAGAGGCGCGTTCCTACGAGCAGTACTTC | CSVEEARSYEQYF
15 | many | TRBJ2-1 | NA | TRBV27 | TGTGCCAGCAGTTTCTTGGGGGAATCCGGCAATGAGCAGTTCTTC | CASSFLGESGNEQFF
15 | NA | TRBJ2-1 | TRBD2 | TRBV6-1 | TGTGCCAGCAGCCCCAACCGCGGGAGAGACAATGAGCAGTTCTTC | CASSPNRGRDNEQFF
15 | few | TRBJ2-2 | NA | TRBV3-1 | TGTGCCAGCAGCGAGGGACACCTTAACACCGGGGAGCTGTTTTTT | CASSEGHLNTGELFF
19 | NA | TRBJ1-1 | NA | TRBV24-1 | TGTGCCACCAGTGATTTGCGGGTCGGAAGTGCCCACTACCACACTGAAGCTTTCTTT | CATSDLRVGSAHYHTEAFF
15 | many | TRBJ2-2 | TRBD2 | TRBV27 | TGTGCCAGCAGATCTAGCGGAAAGAACACCGGGGAGCTGTTTTTT | CASRSSGKNTGELFF
16 | many | TRBJ2-7 | TRBD1 | TRBV6-1 | TGTGCCAGCAGTCGAGGATCCGGGACAGGGCTCCACGAGCAGTACTTC | CASSRGSGTGLHEQYF
16 | many | TRBJ2-7 | NA | TRBV3-1 | TGTGCCAGCAGCCAAGGCCACAGGTGGGGAACCTACGAGCAGTACTTC | CASSQGHRWGTYEQYF
14 | once | TRBJ2-1 | NA | TRBV7-9 | TGTGCCAGCAGCTTATATGTCGTAAACAATGAGCAGTTCTTC | CASSLYVVNNEQFF
16 | many | TRBJ2-3 | TRBD1 | TRBV11-2 | TGTGCCAGCAGCCCCGGGACAGGGGGATTGGCAGATACGCAGTATTTT | CASSPGTGGLADTQYF
10 | NA | TRBJ2-1 | NA | TRBV12-3/TRBV12-4 | TGTGCCAGTGGTGGGGGTCAGCAGTTCTTC | CASGGGQQFF
15 | NA | TRBJ2-7 | TRBD2 | TRBV6-1 | TGTGCCAGCAGGATTGGGACTAGCGGGGGCCACGAGCAGTACTTC | CASRIGTSGGHEQYF
14 | many | TRBJ2-1 | TRBD2 | TRBV2 | TGTGCCAGCAGTGATATAGCGGGAGGGTATGAGCAGTTCTTC | CASSDIAGGYEQFF
14 | NA | TRBJ2-5 | NA | TRBV20-1 | TGCAGTGCGCCGGACATCCGATACGGGGAGACCCAGTACTTC | CSAPDIRYGETQYF
12 | NA | TRBJ2-3 | TRBD2 | TRBV29-1 | TGCAGCTGCCAGCGGGAGACAGATACGCAGTATTTT | CSCQRETDTQYF
14 | NA | TRBJ1-2 | TRBD1 | TRBV12-3/TRBV12-4 | TGTGCCAGCAGAAGACAGGGGGCGTCTAACGGCTACACCTTC | CASRRQGASNGYTF
13 | NA | TRBJ2-7 | TRBD2 | TRBV29-1 | TGCAGCGCCTCAGTTTTAGCGGGGGGCGAGCAGTACTTC | CSASVLAGGEQYF
15 | many | TRBJ1-1 | NA | TRBV12-3/TRBV12-4 | TGTGCCAGCAGGCCCCCCGACCTCCGAGGCACTGAAGCTTTCTTT | CASRPPDLRGTEAFF
13 | few | TRBJ2-5 | TRBD1 | TRBV10-3 | TGTGCCATCAGGGGACAGGAGGGAGAGACCCAGTACTTC | CAIRGQEGETQYF
13 | many | TRBJ2-2 | NA | TRBV20-1 | TGCAGTGCGATCATCGCGAACACCGGGGAGCTGTTTTTT | CSAIIANTGELFF
13 | few | TRBJ2-2 | NA | TRBV14 | TGTGCCAGCAGCGGGATCGCCACCGGGGAGCTGTTTTTT | CASSGIATGELFF
15 | NA | TRBJ1-5 | NA | TRBV10-3 | TGTGCCATCAGTGAGCGGACAGATAGCAATCAGCCCCAGCATTTT | CAISERTDSNQPQHF
13 | many | TRBJ2-7 | TRBD2 | TRBV28 | TGTGCCAGCATACGGGAGGGGTCCTACGAGCAGTACTTC | CASIREGSYEQYF
15 | many | TRBJ1-2 | NA | TRBV10-3 | TGTGCCATCAGTGATCTAGAGGGGCAGGACTATGGCTACACCTTC | CAISDLEGQDYGYTF
16 | NA | TRBJ2-1 | NA | TRBV7-3 | TGTGCCAGCAGCTCCGGAGGGGGGCCTTCCTACAATGAGCAGTTCTTC | CASSSGGGPSYNEQFF
14 | NA | TRBJ2-5 | NA | TRBV6-1 | TGTGCCAGCATGGAGCGGGCAGGTGGGGAGACCCAGTACTTC | CASMERAGGETQYF